These T cell receptor beta chains were read from a single sample in a study of blood T cell repertoires in COVID-19. Only in-frame clones appear in the TCRdb table, and some are missing; sequencing was by immunoSEQ multiplex PCR. Found here are approximately 180,000 clones, approximately 84% of them singletons; the top ten hold about 1.2%. The source material was PBMCs or T cells enriched from blood (not recorded which). The receptors shown here come from a human donor with acute COVID-19. The donor label of this sample is uncertain. CDR3s include the opening cysteine and the closing phenylalanine or tryptophan. Fields, in order: V gene, clone size, D gene, J gene, CDR3 protein, CDR3 DNA. D genes are given only for firm matches. Some rows mark clone size as missing; the rest say once, few, many or name a class of expanded clone.

>TRBV30|.|.|TRBJ1-3
CAWSANSGNTIYF
TGTGCCTGGAGTGCTAACTCTGGAAACACCATATATTTT
>TRBV11-1|.|.|TRBJ2-7
CASSSLTDYEQYF
TGTGCCAGCAGTTCCCTGACAGACTACGAGCAGTACTTC
>TRBV6-5|few|.|TRBJ1-2
CASSLLGGPNYGYTF
TGTGCCAGCAGTCTCCTTGGAGGGCCCAACTATGGCTACACCTTC
>TRBV6-5|.|.|TRBJ2-7
CASRPGGTYEQYF
TGTGCCAGCAGGCCAGGGGGGACCTACGAGCAGTACTTC
>TRBV29-1|.|TRBD1|TRBJ1-1
CSVLETGKVVAFF
TGCAGCGTTCTCGAGACAGGGAAGGTTGTGGCTTTCTTT
>TRBV13|few|.|TRBJ1-6
CASSLEGTSPLHF
TGTGCCAGCAGCCTAGAGGGGACATCACCCCTCCACTTT
>TRBV6-4|.|.|TRBJ2-1
CASSDSFNNEQFF
TGTGCCAGCAGTGACTCGTTCAACAATGAGCAGTTCTTC
>TRBV10-1|.|TRBD1|TRBJ1-2
CASSGRDRTNYGYTF
TGCGCCAGCAGTGGTAGGGACAGGACTAACTATGGCTACACCTTC
>TRBV11-3|.|TRBD2|TRBJ2-2
CASSRTSGLTGELFF
TGTGCCAGCAGCCGGACTAGCGGACTCACCGGGGAGCTGTTTTTT
>TRBV19|.|.|TRBJ1-2
CASSPRDRLANYGYTF
TGTGCCAGTAGTCCCCGAGACAGGCTAGCTAACTATGGCTACACCTTC
>TRBV3-1/TRBV3-2|.|TRBD1|TRBJ1-5
CASSQDGTGSNQPQHF
TGTGCCAGCAGCCAAGATGGGACAGGGAGCAATCAGCCCCAGCATTTT
>TRBV2|.|TRBD2|TRBJ2-2
CASSEELAGNTGELFF
TGTGCCAGCAGTGAAGAACTAGCGGGGAACACCGGGGAGCTGTTTTTT
>TRBV6-5|.|TRBD1|TRBJ1-5
CASSRTGGGNQPQHF
TGTGCCAGCAGCCGGACAGGGGGCGGCAATCAGCCCCAGCATTTT
>TRBV5-3|once|.|TRBJ1-5
CARSLVSGLHNQPQHF
TGTGCCAGAAGCTTGGTTTCGGGGTTACATAATCAGCCCCAGCATTTT
>TRBV12-5|.|.|TRBJ1-2
CASGPPGGKGYGYTF
TGTGCTAGTGGTCCCCCGGGGGGTAAGGGGTATGGCTACACCTTC
>TRBV29-1|.|TRBD1|TRBJ1-1
CSVVRDRRTNTEAFF
TGCAGCGTAGTAAGGGACAGACGAACGAACACTGAAGCTTTCTTT
>TRBV9|.|TRBD2|TRBJ2-5
CASSPRTSGYETQYF
TGTGCCAGCAGCCCCCGGACTAGCGGTTATGAGACCCAGTACTTC
>TRBV7-9|.|.|TRBJ2-6
CASSYPQGLSSGANVLTF
TGTGCCAGCAGCTACCCCCAGGGGCTTAGCTCTGGGGCCAACGTCCTGACTTTC
>TRBV7-9|.|.|TRBJ2-7
CASSRSSGILGEQYF
TGTGCCAGCAGCCGCAGCTCAGGGATCCTAGGGGAGCAGTACTTC
>TRBV2|once|.|TRBJ2-3
CASNRVSTDTQYF
TGTGCCAGCAACAGGGTGAGCACAGATACGCAGTATTTT
>TRBV5-1|.|.|TRBJ2-3
CASSFGGSSTDTQYF
TGCGCCAGCAGCTTTGGGGGGTCTAGCACAGATACGCAGTATTTT
>TRBV6-6|.|.|TRBJ1-4
CASSTGGELFF
TGTGCCAGCAGTACGGGAGGTGAACTGTTTTTT
>TRBV30|.|TRBD2|TRBJ2-1
CAFGGGDEQFF
TGTGCCTTCGGGGGGGGAGATGAGCAGTTCTTC
>TRBV19|.|TRBD1|TRBJ1-2
CASIPFSGQGNYLGGYTF
TGTGCCAGTATCCCATTCTCAGGACAGGGGAATTACCTAGGTGGCTACACCTTC
>TRBV2|once|TRBD2|TRBJ2-3
CASSVTLAVTDTQYF
TGTGCCAGCAGTGTTACTCTAGCGGTCACAGATACGCAGTATTTT
>TRBV30|.|TRBD1|TRBJ1-1
CAWGTGPEAFF
TGTGCCTGGGGGACAGGGCCTGAAGCTTTCTTT
>TRBV18|.|.|TRBJ2-1
CASSQAARRDEQFF
TGTGCCAGCTCACAGGCCGCAAGGCGGGATGAGCAGTTCTTC
>TRBV24-1|.|.|TRBJ2-5
CATSEGGAQGETQYF
TGTGCCACCAGTGAAGGGGGGGCCCAAGGAGAGACCCAGTACTTC
>TRBV3-1/TRBV3-2|.|TRBD2|TRBJ2-1
CASSQGGLAGGYSEQFF
TGTGCCAGCAGCCAAGGGGGACTAGCGGGGGGCTACAGTGAGCAGTTCTTC
>TRBV2|.|TRBD2|TRBJ2-5
CASTTGLALIETQYF
TGTGCCAGCACCACGGGACTAGCGTTGATAGAGACCCAGTACTTC
>TRBV9|once|.|TRBJ1-6
CASSVAGSAVNSPLHF
TGTGCCAGCAGCGTAGCCGGGTCAGCGGTTAATTCACCCCTCCACTTT
>TRBV2|.|.|TRBJ1-1
CASRLTGSWGQAFF
TGTGCCAGCAGGCTGACAGGTTCTTGGGGCCAAGCTTTCTTT
>TRBV3-1/TRBV3-2|.|.|TRBJ1-3
CASSQGASSGNTIYF
TGTGCCAGCAGCCAGGGGGCGAGCTCTGGAAACACCATATATTTT
>TRBV9|.|TRBD2|TRBJ2-3
CASSVDPSGGADTQYF
TGTGCCAGCAGCGTAGATCCCAGCGGGGGGGCAGATACGCAGTATTTT
>TRBV3-1/TRBV3-2|.|.|TRBJ2-7
CASSPGLLSYEQYF
TGTGCCAGCAGCCCGGGACTTCTCTCCTACGAGCAGTACTTC
>TRBV5-8|.|TRBD2|TRBJ2-1
CASSPRLAGGHYNEQFF
TGTGCCAGCAGCCCGCGACTAGCGGGGGGTCACTACAATGAGCAGTTCTTC
>TRBV5-1|.|.|TRBJ2-3
CASSSGSTDTQYF
TGCGCCAGCAGCTCAGGGAGCACAGATACGCAGTATTTT